What follows is one TCR beta chain and its context. The data originate from a study of T cells in Graves' hyperthyroidism and ophthalmopathy. Per the germline V gene, CDR1 is MNHEY and CDR2 is SVGEGT. CDR3 length equals 16 residues. V lost 0 bases, J lost 8 bases, and 6 bases stayed unmatched. TCR beta CDR3 regions were amplified from RNA. The HTBI primer set was used in a first-round RT-PCR of the TCR CDR3. A single record per CDR3 protein comes from TCRdb applying MiXCR to the multiplex PCR reads. Here the sample spans hundreds of thousands of distinct CDR3 sequences, about 15% being singletons. Those patients with uncontrolled infection, other autoimmune disease, pregnancy or lactation were excluded.

The sample taken for sequencing was blood. The sequence derives from a woman between 40 and 50 years old with Graves' hyperthyroidism. The chain carries TRBV6-2 or TRBV6-3 and TRBJ2-1; TRBD2 matches 11 bases. CDR3 region: CASSYSPTSGIYEQFF. CDR3 coding DNA: TGTGCCAGCAGTTACTCACCGACTAGCGGGATCTATGAGCAGTTCTTC.